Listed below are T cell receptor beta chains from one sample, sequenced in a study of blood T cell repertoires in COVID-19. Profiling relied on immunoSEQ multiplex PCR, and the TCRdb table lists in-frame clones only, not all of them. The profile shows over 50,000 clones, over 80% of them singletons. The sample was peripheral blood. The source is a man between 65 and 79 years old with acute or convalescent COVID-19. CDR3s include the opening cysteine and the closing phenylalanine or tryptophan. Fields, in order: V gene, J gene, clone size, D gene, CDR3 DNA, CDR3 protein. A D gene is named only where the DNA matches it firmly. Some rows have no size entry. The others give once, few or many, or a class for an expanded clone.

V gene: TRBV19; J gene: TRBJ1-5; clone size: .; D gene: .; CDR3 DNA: TGTGCCACGACGGGAGGGACAACTACATTCAGAAGCAATCAGCCCCAGCATTTT; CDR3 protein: CATTGGTTTFRSNQPQHF
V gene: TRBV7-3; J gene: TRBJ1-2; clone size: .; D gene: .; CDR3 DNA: TGTGCCAGCAGCTTAACGGGGGGTCTATATGGCTACACCTTC; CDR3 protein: CASSLTGGLYGYTF
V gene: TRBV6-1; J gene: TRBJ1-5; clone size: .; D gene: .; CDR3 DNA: TGTGCCAGCAGTGAAACTAGGACAGCTAGGGGTGGAGCCCAGCATTTT; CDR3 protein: CASSETRTARGGAQHF
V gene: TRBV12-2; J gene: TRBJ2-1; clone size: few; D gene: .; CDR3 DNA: TGTGCAAGTCGCTTGTTAGCGAACACCTACAATGAGCAGTTCTTC; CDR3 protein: CASRLLANTYNEQFF
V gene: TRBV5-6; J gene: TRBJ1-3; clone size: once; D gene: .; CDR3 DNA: TGTGCCAGCAGCTTGGGTGGGGGCGCTGGAAACACCATATATTTT; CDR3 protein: CASSLGGGAGNTIYF
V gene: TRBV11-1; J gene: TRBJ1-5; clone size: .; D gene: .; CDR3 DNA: TGTGCCAGCAGCTTAGCAGGGGGGGATCAGCCCCAGCATTTT; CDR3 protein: CASSLAGGDQPQHF
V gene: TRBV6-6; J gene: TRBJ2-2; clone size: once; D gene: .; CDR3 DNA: TGTGCCAGCATTCCCAGGGCGAACACCGGGGAGCTGTTTTTT; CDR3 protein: CASIPRANTGELFF
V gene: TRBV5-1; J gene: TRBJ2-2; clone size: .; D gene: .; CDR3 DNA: TGCGCCAGCAGTATGACCGGGGAGCTGTTTTTT; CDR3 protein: CASSMTGELFF
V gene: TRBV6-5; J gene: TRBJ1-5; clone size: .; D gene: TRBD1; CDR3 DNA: TGTGCCAGCAGGGGCGACAGGGACAATCAGCCCCAGCATTTT; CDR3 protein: CASRGDRDNQPQHF
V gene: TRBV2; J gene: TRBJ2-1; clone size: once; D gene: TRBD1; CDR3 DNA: TGTGCCAGCACCCGGGACAGGGCCTCCTACAATGAGCAGTTCTTC; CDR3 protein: CASTRDRASYNEQFF
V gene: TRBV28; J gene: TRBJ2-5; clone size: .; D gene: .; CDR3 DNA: TGTGCCAGCAGTCCAGCCTCAGAGGGTAAAGAGACCCAGTACTTC; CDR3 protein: CASSPASEGKETQYF
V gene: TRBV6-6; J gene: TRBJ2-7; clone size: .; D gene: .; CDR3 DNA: TGTGCCAGCAGCCTCCAGGGTTACGAGCAGTACTTC; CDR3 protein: CASSLQGYEQYF
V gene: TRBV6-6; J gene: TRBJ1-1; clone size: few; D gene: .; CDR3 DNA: TGTGCCAGCAGTCGATCCGGGACATATAACACTGAAGCTTTCTTT; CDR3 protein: CASSRSGTYNTEAFF
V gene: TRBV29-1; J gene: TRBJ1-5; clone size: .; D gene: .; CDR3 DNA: TGCAGCGTTGCCCGGGGCAGGGAGGTCTTTTATAGCAATCAGCCCCAGCATTTT; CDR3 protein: CSVARGREVFYSNQPQHF